This T cell receptor beta chain is drawn from a study of T cells expressing NK-cell markers. On the study more broadly: Repertoires of TCR beta were obtained from T cells sorted as CD3+CD56+NKG2C+, CD3+CD56+NKG2C- and CD3+CD56-NKG2C+.

On this clonotype: Its antigen is still unknown.

5'RACE template switching built TCR beta cDNA with unique molecular identifiers. TCRdb reprocessed the 5' RACE reads and reports one entry per CDR3 protein, with no DNA. There are about 150,000 distinct CDR3 sequences in the sample, with 20% held by the top ten. Study-level points and caveats: CD8+ T cells in six or seven donors included dominant NKG2C+ clonotypes at roughly 1.0-8%.

Input material: blood T cells: a sorted CD56 or NKG2C T cell subset, CD4+ or CD8+ T cells, or bulk PBMC T cells (not recorded which). This clonotype was obtained from a man between 18 and 69 years old in good health.

The CDR3 sequence is CASSQAPGNTIYF. This chain uses TRBV6-5 with TRBJ1-3. The germline CDR1 and CDR2 sequences are MNHEY and SVGAGI. This CDR3 spans 13 amino acids.